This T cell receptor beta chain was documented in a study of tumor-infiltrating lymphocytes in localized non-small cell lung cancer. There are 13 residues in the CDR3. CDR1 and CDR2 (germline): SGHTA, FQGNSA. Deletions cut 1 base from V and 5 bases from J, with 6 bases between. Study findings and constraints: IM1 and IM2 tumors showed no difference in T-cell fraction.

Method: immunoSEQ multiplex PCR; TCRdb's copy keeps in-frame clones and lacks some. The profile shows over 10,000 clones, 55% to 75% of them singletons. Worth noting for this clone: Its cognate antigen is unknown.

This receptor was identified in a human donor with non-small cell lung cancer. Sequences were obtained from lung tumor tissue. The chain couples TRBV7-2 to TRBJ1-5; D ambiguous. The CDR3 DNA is TGTGCCAGCAGCTTAGGTCGGTATCAGCCCCAGCATTTT. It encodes CASSLGRYQPQHF.